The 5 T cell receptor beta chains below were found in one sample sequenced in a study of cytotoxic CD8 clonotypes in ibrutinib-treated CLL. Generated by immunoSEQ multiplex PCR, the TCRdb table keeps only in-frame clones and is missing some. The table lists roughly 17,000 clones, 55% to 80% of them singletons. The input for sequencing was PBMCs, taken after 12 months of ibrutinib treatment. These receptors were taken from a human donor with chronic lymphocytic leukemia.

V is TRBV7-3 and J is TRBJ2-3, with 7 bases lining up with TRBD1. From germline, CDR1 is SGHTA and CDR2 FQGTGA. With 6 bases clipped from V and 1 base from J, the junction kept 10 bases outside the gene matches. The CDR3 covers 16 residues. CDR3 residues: CASSKGGGQGTDTQYF. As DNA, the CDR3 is TGTGCCAGCAGTAAAGGGGGCGGCCAGGGCACAGATACGCAGTATTTT.

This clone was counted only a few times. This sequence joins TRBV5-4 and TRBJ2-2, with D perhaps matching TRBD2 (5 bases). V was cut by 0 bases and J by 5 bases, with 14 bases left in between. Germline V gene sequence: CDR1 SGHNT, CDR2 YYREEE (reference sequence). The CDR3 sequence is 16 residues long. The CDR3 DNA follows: TGTGCCAGCAGCTTGGGGGTAATAGGAGGAACCGGGGAGCTGTTTTTT. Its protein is CASSLGVIGGTGELFF.

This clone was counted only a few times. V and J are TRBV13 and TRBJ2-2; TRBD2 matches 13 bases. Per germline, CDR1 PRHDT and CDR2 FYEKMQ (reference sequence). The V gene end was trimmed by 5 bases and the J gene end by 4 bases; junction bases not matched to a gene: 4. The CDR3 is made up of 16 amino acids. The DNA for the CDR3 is TGTGCCAGCAGCATCGGGACTAGCGGGACCACCGGGGAGCTGTTTTTT. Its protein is CASSIGTSGTTGELFF.

The CDR3 DNA reads as TGTGCCAGCAGTACCGGGACTAGCGGTACAAATGAGCAGTTCTTC. Protein: CASSTGTSGTNEQFF. The chain carries TRBV6-5 and TRBJ2-1; 11 bases map to TRBD2. This CDR3 spans 15 amino acids. J gave up 7 bases and V 5 bases, and 7 bases lay outside the gene matches. From germline, CDR1 is MNHEY and CDR2 SVGAGI.

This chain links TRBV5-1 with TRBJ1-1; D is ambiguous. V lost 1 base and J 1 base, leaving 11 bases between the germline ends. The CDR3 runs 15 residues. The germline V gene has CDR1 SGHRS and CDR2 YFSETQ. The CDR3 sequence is CASSLLGDRNTEAFF. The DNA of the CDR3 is TGCGCCAGCAGCTTGCTTGGGGATAGGAACACTGAAGCTTTCTTT.